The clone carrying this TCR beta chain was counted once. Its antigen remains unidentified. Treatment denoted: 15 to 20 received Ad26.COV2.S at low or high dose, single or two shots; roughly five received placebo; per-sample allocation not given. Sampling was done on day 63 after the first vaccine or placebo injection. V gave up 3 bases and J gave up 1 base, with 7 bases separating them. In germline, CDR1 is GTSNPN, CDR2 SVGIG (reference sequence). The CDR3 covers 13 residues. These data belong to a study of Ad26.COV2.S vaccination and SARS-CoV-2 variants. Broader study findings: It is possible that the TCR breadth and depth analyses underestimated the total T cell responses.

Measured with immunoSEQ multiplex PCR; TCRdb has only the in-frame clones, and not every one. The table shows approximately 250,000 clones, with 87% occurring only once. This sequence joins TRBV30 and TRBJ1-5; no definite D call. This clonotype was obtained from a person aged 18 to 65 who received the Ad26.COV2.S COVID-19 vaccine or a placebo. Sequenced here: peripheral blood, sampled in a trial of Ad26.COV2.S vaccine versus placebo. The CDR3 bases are TGTGCCTGGAGCCTCGGCAGCAATCAGCCCCAGCATTTT. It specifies CAWSLGSNQPQHF.